This is a list of T cell receptor beta chains from one sample in a study of cytomegalovirus exposure and HLA in healthy donors. Some clones are missing from TCRdb's copy, which holds only in-frame ones; the method was immunoSEQ multiplex PCR. The table includes under 200,000 clones, around 83% detected once. Sequenced input: PBMCs. The receptors shown here come from a woman aged 18-29 years in good health and CMV-seronegative. Each CDR3 is given with its conserved first and last residue. The D gene is left open where the match is weak. The size of a clone is reported for some rows only, either as once, few or many, or as a class for expanded clones.

abundance | j_gene | d_gene | v_gene | CDR3nt | CDR3aa
. | TRBJ2-1 | . | TRBV7-9 | TGTGCCAGCAGCTTTAGAGGGGGTGAAACCTACAATGAGCAGTTCTTC | CASSFRGGETYNEQFF
few | TRBJ1-5 | TRBD1 | TRBV25-1 | TGTGCCAGCAGTGATGACAGGGATATCAATCAGCCCCAGCATTTT | CASSDDRDINQPQHF
few | TRBJ2-7 | TRBD2 | TRBV28 | TGTGCCAGCACCGGTACTAGCGGGCGCTCCTACGAGCAGTACTTC | CASTGTSGRSYEQYF
. | TRBJ1-1 | . | TRBV7-9 | TGTGCCAGCAGCTTAGAGGCAGGGAGGGGGACTGAAGCTTTCTTT | CASSLEAGRGTEAFF
. | TRBJ2-7 | TRBD1 | TRBV19 | TGTGCCAGTAGTATCGAGACAGGGGCCTACGAGCAGTACTTC | CASSIETGAYEQYF
. | TRBJ2-2 | TRBD2 | TRBV7-2 | TGTGCCAGCAGCCCGCCCTCACTAGCGGGACTCACCGGGGAGCTGTTTTTT | CASSPPSLAGLTGELFF
. | TRBJ2-7 | . | TRBV30 | TGTGCCTGGAGGACGGATGGGCTAAACGAGCAGTACTTC | CAWRTDGLNEQYF
. | TRBJ2-5 | . | TRBV11-2 | TGTGCCAGCAGCTTAGTGGCAGAAGAGACCCAGTACTTC | CASSLVAEETQYF
once | TRBJ2-3 | TRBD1 | TRBV30 | TGTGCCTCGACCGGTCGGGCAGGGGGAATAGATACGCAGTATTTT | CASTGRAGGIDTQYF
. | TRBJ2-7 | . | TRBV28 | TGTGCCAGCAGTTTCACTCCATCCTACGAGCAGTACTTC | CASSFTPSYEQYF
. | TRBJ2-5 | . | TRBV7-9 | TGTGCCAGCAGCTTAAAGCAAAGCGGGCTGTACCAAGAGACCCAGTACTTC | CASSLKQSGLYQETQYF
. | TRBJ2-5 | . | TRBV20-1 | TGCAGTGCTAGAGACCCCCGAGAGCAGTACTTC | CSARDPREQYF
few | TRBJ2-5 | TRBD2 | TRBV5-4 | TGTGCCAGCAGCTCCCCGTGGGGGATAGCGGGAGGGCCGGAAGGGACCCAGTACTTC | CASSSPWGIAGGPEGTQYF
few | TRBJ2-7 | . | TRBV19 | TGTGCCAGTAGTATTAACTTGGTCGGCGAGCAGTACTTC | CASSINLVGEQYF
. | TRBJ1-2 | . | TRBV5-4 | TGTGCCAGCAGCCCCGTGTCGGGGAGAGCTAACTATGGCTACACCTTC | CASSPVSGRANYGYTF
. | TRBJ1-2 | TRBD1 | TRBV6-1 | TGTGCCAGCAGTGTGGGACAGGTTCTCGCAGCTAACTATGGCTACACCTTC | CASSVGQVLAANYGYTF
. | TRBJ2-2 | TRBD1 | TRBV6-6 | TGTGCCAGCAGTTACGGGGACAGGGGCACCGGGGAGCTGTTTTTT | CASSYGDRGTGELFF
. | TRBJ1-2 | TRBD1 | TRBV18 | TGTGCCAGCTCACCACGACAGGGTTACGGAGAGGGGATCCGTGGCTACACCTTC | CASSPRQGYGEGIRGYTF
once | TRBJ1-4 | TRBD1 | TRBV5-1 | TGCGCCAGCGGAACCGGGACAGGGGGCTTAGGAGAGAAACTGTTTTTT | CASGTGTGGLGEKLFF
. | TRBJ1-1 | TRBD1 | TRBV5-1 | TGCGCCAGCAGCACGGCGGGGACAGTCCCTCCGACTTTCTTT | CASSTAGTVPPTFF
. | TRBJ2-3 | . | TRBV21-1 | TGTGCCAGCAGCAAAGAGGGCGTAGGAGCGGGAGGGTTGGCCGATACGCAGTATTTT | CASSKEGVGAGGLADTQYF
few | TRBJ2-1 | TRBD2 | TRBV6-5 | TGTGCCAGCACGACTAGCGGGAATGAGCAGTTCTTC | CASTTSGNEQFF
. | TRBJ2-3 | . | TRBV19 | TGTGCCAGTAGTATAGGTCCTAGCACAGATACGCAGTATTTT | CASSIGPSTDTQYF
. | TRBJ2-1 | . | TRBV7-9 | TGTGCCAGCAGCTTAGGACAGGTAAACAATGAGCAGTTCTTC | CASSLGQVNNEQFF
. | TRBJ2-3 | TRBD2 | TRBV19 | TGTGCCAGTACCCTTAAGGCTAGCGGGATATATACGCAGTATTTT | CASTLKASGIYTQYF
. | TRBJ1-1 | . | TRBV15 | TGTGCCACCAGCAGAGACAAGAACACTGAAGCTTTCTTT | CATSRDKNTEAFF
. | TRBJ1-2 | TRBD1 | TRBV4-3 | TGCGCCAGCAGCCAAGATGACAGGGGAAACTATGGCTACACCTTC | CASSQDDRGNYGYTF
. | TRBJ2-3 | TRBD2 | TRBV7-2 | TGTGCCAGCAGCTTAGGAGGACTAGCGGGGGGGGCAGATACGCAGTATTTT | CASSLGGLAGGADTQYF
. | TRBJ2-7 | TRBD1 | TRBV18 | TGTGCCAGCTCACCCGACTATCGGACAGGGAATGAGCAGTACTTC | CASSPDYRTGNEQYF
few | TRBJ1-1 | . | TRBV29-1 | TGCAGCGCACAAGGGGGGGTAGACACTGAAGCTTTCTTT | CSAQGGVDTEAFF
. | TRBJ2-3 | TRBD2 | TRBV9 | TGTGCCAGCAGCGAGAGGGGGGGACTAGCGGTCACAGATACGCAGTATTTT | CASSERGGLAVTDTQYF
. | TRBJ2-1 | TRBD2 | TRBV19 | TGTGCCAGTAGCCAAGTCAGCGGGAAGCTAACCTACAATGAGCAGTTCTTC | CASSQVSGKLTYNEQFF
. | TRBJ2-4 | . | TRBV28 | TGTGCCAGCAGTCCGGTCCTCAAAAACATTCAGTACTTC | CASSPVLKNIQYF
. | TRBJ2-4 | . | TRBV2 | TGTGCCAGCAGCGATCCGGCGGGAGCCAAAAACATTCAGTACTTC | CASSDPAGAKNIQYF
. | TRBJ1-2 | . | TRBV10-3 | TGTGCCATCAGTGAGCTCTCACCTCCGGGACGGCAACGGGGGTTCTATGGCTACACCTTC | CAISELSPPGRQRGFYGYTF
. | TRBJ2-1 | . | TRBV28 | TGTGCCAGCAGTTTTTTAGGGGACAATGAGCAGTTCTTC | CASSFLGDNEQFF
. | TRBJ1-5 | . | TRBV6-5 | TGTGCCAGCAGTTCGCGAGGCAATCAGCCCCAGCATTTT | CASSSRGNQPQHF
once | TRBJ1-2 | TRBD1 | TRBV19 | TGTGCCAGTAGAAGACAGGGGGCTGCTGGCTACACCTTC | CASRRQGAAGYTF
once | TRBJ1-3 | . | TRBV5-6 | TGTGCCAGCAGCTTGGGCAGGGGATCTGGAAACACCATATATTTT | CASSLGRGSGNTIYF